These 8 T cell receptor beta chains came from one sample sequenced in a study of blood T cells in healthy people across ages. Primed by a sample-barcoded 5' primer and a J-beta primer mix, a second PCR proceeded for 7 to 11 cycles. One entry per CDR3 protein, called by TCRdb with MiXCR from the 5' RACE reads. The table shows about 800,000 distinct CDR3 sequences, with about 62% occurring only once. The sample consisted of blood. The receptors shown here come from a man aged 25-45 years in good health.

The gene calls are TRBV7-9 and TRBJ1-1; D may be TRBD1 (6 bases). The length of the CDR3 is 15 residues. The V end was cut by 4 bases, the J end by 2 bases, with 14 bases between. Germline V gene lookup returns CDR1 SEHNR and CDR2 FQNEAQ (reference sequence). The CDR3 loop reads CASSSRTEHNTEAFF. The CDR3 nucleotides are TGTGCCAGCAGCTCCCGGACAGAACATAACACTGAAGCTTTCTTT.

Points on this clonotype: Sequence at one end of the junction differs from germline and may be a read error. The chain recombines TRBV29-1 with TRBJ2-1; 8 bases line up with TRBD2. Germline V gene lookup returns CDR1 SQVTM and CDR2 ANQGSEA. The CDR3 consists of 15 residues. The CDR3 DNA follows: TGCAGCGTCGAAGGGGGTAGCGGGAAAGACCTTGAGCAGTTCTTC. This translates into CSVEGGSGKDLEQFF.

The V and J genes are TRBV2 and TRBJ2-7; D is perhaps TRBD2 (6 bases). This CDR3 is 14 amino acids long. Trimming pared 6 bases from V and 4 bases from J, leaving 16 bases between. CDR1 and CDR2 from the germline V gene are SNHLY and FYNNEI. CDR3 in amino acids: CASSLTLARYEQYF. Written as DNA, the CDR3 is TGTGCCAGCAGCCTTACACTAGCAAGGTACGAGCAGTACTTC.

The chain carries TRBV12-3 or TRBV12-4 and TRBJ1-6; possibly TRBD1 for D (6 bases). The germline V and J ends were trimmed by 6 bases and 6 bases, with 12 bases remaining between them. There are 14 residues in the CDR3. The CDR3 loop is CASRPGHANSPLHF. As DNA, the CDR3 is TGTGCCAGCAGACCGGGACACGCTAATTCACCCCTCCACTTT.

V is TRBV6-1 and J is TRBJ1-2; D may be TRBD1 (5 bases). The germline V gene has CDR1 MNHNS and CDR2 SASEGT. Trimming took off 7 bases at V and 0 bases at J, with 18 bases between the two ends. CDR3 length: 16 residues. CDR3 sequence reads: CASNERGQGPNYGYTF. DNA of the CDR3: TGTGCCAGCAACGAAAGGGGCCAGGGCCCTAACTATGGCTACACCTTC.

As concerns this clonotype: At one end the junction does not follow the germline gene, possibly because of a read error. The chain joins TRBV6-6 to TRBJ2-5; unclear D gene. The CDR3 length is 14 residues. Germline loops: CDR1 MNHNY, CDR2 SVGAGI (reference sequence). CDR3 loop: CASIPGGSQEAQYF. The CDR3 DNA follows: TGTGCCAGCATCCCCGGCGGTTCCCAAGAGGCCCAGTACTTC.

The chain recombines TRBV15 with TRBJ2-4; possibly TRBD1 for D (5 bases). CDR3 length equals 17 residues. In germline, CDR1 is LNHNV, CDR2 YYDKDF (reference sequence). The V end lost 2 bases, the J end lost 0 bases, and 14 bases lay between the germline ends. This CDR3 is CATSRTRVTLAKNIQYF. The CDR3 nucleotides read TGTGCCACCAGCAGAACCAGGGTTACCCTAGCCAAAAACATTCAGTACTTC.

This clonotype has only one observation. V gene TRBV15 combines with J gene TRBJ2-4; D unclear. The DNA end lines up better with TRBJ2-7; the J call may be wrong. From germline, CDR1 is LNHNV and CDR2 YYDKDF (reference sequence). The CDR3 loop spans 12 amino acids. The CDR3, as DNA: TGTGCCACCGGCCTCGATACCTACGAGCAGTACTTC. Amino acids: CATGLDTYEQYF.